This T cell receptor beta chain was sequenced for a study of T cells in Graves' hyperthyroidism and ophthalmopathy (dated by TCRdb to between 2019 and 2020). With respect to the entire study: Peripheral blood samples were taken at initial diagnosis, before any treatment was given. A discovery cohort of roughly 100 patients, approximately 45 with Graves' ophthalmopathy and roughly 59 with stable Graves' hyperthyroidism, was used to find distinguishing TCR V-J signatures. Whether ophthalmopathy could be predicted prospectively was tested in an independent validation cohort made up of roughly 19 hyperthyroidism patients plus 17 patients who later progressed to ophthalmopathy. The roughly 90 discovery patients were divided at random into training and test sets in a 7:3 ratio. Thyroid tissue and blood T-cell repertoires from about six Graves' hyperthyroidism patients were also compared in the study. After blood sampling, hyperthyroidism patients were treated with methimazole at a starting dose of 30 mg daily, and ophthalmopathy patients were treated with high-dose intravenous methylprednisolone. The paper reports TCR Vbeta CDR3 sequencing of approximately 140 peripheral blood samples: around 45 ophthalmopathy, some 80 hyperthyroidism and around 17 progressor patients.

Regarding this clonotype: The antigen it binds to is not known. Base qualities are missing; no much larger clone stands one base away.

At the junction V is shortened by 0 bases and J by 2 bases; bases outside the gene matches: 4. The germline V gene specifies SGHVS as CDR1 and FQNEAQ as CDR2. The CDR3 goes from the cysteine to the phenylalanine over 16 residues. Just the 48-base CDR3 DNA is kept, in frame starting at base 1. Amplification of TCR beta CDR3 regions was carried out from RNA transcripts. A first-round RT-PCR of the TCR CDR3 used the HTBI primer set with the Qiagen OneStep RT-PCR kit. Libraries were constructed in a second round of multiplex PCR, after which size selection and purification were carried out. Paired-end sequencing of the libraries was performed with 100 bp reads on an Illumina HiSeq2000. The original methods were these. Raw data were processed with SOAPnuke, discarding reads with adapters, uncalled bases, mean Phred below 15, or no exact constant-primer or identifier match. COPE v1.2.5 was used to merge high-quality paired reads, and clonotypes were defined as unique nucleotide sequences. MiTCR v1.1 was used to align the clonotypes against IMGT TRBV, TRBD and TRBJ reference segments. The analysis was restricted to V-J combinations with a frequency above 0.0001, which together covered 99% to 99.2% of the repertoires. The TCS score was defined as the ratio of F50 (clonal expansion) to E x V (chaos), calculated using BLOSUM62-based TCRdist between CDR3 peptides within each V-J. Welch's t-statistics and random forest reduced fewer than 600 V-J features to 13, which were used in a naive Bayes classifier (R e1071). Using fastp trimming at Q25 and MiXCR clonotype assembly, TCRdb reanalyzed the public sequencing data and kept in-frame beta chains. One record per CDR3 amino acid sequence lists the most common genes and DNA. TCRdb, rather than the study authors, made the V and J calls. The sample includes 550,000 to 850,000 distinct CDR3 sequences, with over 15% observed a single time. The ten most abundant clones make up approximately 15% of the sample.

The paper as a whole reports these results and caveats: Most expanded thyroid clonotypes (frequency above 0.001) were also detected in blood, suggesting blood repertoires may reflect thyroid immune responses. In validation, the model predicted progression to ophthalmopathy with around 71% sensitivity and roughly 75% specificity, a median of roughly seven months before onset. No statistical method was used to set the sample size in advance, and investigators knew the group allocation. A model built on a 13 V-J signature distinguished ophthalmopathy from stable hyperthyroidism, reaching around 90% sensitivity and around 81% specificity in cross-validation and 80%/75% in testing.

Hyperthyroidism patients were newly diagnosed, with disease duration under 2 months, and aged 18 to 65 years. Patients with uncontrolled infections, other autoimmune diseases, pregnancy or lactation were excluded. Diagnoses relied on clinical symptoms, serum thyroxine and TRAb, thyroid ultrasound and orbital computed tomography. Blood from progressor patients was drawn when they were first diagnosed with hyperthyroidism, before any ophthalmopathy symptoms appeared. PBMCs were separated from roughly 10 ml of fresh peripheral blood using Ficoll-Paque density gradient centrifugation. Progressor patients were first diagnosed with Graves' hyperthyroidism and then developed ophthalmopathy during follow-up. Total RNA was extracted using Trizol reagent, and RNA quality was assessed on an Agilent 2100 Bioanalyzer.

The V and J genes are TRBV7-8 and TRBJ2-1; a stretch of 7 junction bases matches TRBD2. The sequencing sample was made of blood. The clonotype was recovered from a woman aged 45-65 years with Graves' hyperthyroidism that later progressed to Graves' ophthalmopathy. The CDR3 reads CASSLALAVTYNEQFF. The DNA reads as follows: TGTGCCAGCAGCTTAGCGCTAGCGGTAACCTACAATGAGCAGTTCTTC. Joined to the reference TRBV7-8 and TRBJ2-1 proteins, this CDR3 gives the full variable domain: GAGVSQSPRYKVAKRGQDVALRCDPISGHVSLFWYQQALGQGPEFLTYFQNEAQLDKSGLPSDRFFAERPEGSVSTLKIQRTQQEDSAVYLCASSLALAVTYNEQFFGPGTRLTVL.